This T cell receptor beta chain was sequenced for a study of shared clonotypes between healthy human individuals. CDR3 size: 16 residues. Germline V gene sequence: CDR1 MDHEN, CDR2 SYDVKM. Trimming at V came to 1 base and at J to 3 bases, leaving 9 bases not matched to a gene. Findings of the study overall: Clonotype sharing across donors was expected to vary with sequencing depth.

Measured with immunoSEQ multiplex PCR; TCRdb has only the in-frame clones, and not every one. The profile shows approximately 1.5 million clones, 95% to 99% of them singletons. Turning to this clone: What it recognizes is unknown.

Sequencing was carried out using naive CD4+ T cells sorted from blood. Subset denoted: CD45RA+ positively selected. The TCR originated in a man aged 25-45 years in good health. V is TRBV28 and J is TRBJ2-7, with 7 bases that match TRBD1. The CDR3 is CASSLLNRGPFYEQYF. The DNA for the CDR3 is TGTGCCAGCAGTTTATTAAACAGGGGCCCGTTCTACGAGCAGTACTTC.